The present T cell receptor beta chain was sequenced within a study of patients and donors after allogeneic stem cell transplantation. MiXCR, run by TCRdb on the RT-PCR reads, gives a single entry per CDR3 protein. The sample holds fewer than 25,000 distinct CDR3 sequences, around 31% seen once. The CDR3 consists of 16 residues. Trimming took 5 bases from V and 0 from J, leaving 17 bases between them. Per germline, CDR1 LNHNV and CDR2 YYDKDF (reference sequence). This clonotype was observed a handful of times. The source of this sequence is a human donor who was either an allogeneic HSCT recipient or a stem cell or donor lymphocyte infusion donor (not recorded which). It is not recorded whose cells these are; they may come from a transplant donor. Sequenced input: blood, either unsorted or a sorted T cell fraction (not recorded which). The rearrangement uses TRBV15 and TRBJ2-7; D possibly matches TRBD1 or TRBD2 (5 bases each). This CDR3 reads CATSAGTGPRSYEQYF. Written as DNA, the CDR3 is TGTGCCACCAGCGCTGGGACCGGCCCCCGCTCCTACGAGCAGTACTTC. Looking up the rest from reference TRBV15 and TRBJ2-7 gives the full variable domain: DAMVIQNPRYQVTQFGKPVTLSCSQTLNHNVMYWYQQKSSQAPKLLFHYYDKDFNNEADTPDNFQSRRPNTSFCFLDIRSPGLGDTAMYLCATSAGTGPRSYEQYFGPGTRLTVT.